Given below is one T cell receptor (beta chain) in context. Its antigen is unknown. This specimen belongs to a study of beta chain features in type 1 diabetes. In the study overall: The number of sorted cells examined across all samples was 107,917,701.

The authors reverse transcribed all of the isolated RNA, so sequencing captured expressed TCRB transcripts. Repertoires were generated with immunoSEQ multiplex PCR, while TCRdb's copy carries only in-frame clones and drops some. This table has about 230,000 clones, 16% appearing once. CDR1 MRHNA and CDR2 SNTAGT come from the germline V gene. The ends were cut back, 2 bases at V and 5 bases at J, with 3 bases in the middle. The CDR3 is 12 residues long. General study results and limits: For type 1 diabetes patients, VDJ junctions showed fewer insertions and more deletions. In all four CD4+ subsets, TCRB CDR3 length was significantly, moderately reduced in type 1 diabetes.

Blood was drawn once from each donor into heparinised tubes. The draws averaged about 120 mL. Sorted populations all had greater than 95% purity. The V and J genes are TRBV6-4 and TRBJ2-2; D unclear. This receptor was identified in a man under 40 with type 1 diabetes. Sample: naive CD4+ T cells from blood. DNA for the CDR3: TGTGCCAGCAGTGACGGGACCGGGGAGCTGTTTTTT. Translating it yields CASSDGTGELFF.